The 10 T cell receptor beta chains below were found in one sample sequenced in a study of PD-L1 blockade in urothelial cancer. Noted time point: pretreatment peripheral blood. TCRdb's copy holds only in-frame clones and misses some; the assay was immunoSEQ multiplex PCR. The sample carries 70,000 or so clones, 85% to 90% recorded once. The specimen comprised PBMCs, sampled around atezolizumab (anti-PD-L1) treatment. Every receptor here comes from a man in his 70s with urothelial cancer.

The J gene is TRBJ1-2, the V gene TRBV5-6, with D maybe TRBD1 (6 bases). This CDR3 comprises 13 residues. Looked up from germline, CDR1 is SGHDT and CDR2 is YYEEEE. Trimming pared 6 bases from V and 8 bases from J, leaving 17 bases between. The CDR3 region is CASIYKAGDGYTF. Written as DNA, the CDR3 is TGTGCCAGCATCTATAAGGCAGGGGACGGCTACACCTTC.

CDR3 sequence reads: CASDVGGDNYGYTF. CDR3 DNA: TGTGCCAGTGATGTGGGGGGGGACAACTATGGCTACACCTTC. The chain couples TRBV2 to TRBJ1-2; possible D gene TRBD1, 5 bases. Germline assignment: CDR1 SNHLY and CDR2 FYNNEI. The CDR3 totals 14 residues. V was pared by 9 bases and J by 2 bases, with 16 bases between.

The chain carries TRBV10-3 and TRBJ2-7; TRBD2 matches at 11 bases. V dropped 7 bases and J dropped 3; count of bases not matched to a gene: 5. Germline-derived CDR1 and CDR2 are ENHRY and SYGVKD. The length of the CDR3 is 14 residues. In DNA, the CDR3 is TGTGCCATCAAATCCGGGACTAGCGGCTACGAGCAGTACTTC. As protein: CAIKSGTSGYEQYF.

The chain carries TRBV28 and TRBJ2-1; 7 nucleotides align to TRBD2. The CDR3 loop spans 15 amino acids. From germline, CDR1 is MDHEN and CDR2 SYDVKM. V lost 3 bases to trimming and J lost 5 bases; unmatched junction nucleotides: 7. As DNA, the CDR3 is TGTGCCAGCAGTTTTTCCGGGAGGCCCCACAATGAGCAGTTCTTC. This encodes CASSFSGRPHNEQFF. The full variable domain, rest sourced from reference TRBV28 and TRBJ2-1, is DVKVTQSSRYLVKRTGEKVFLECVQDMDHENMFWYRQDPGLGLRLIYFSYDVKMKEKGDIPEGYSVSREKKERFSLILESASTNQTSMYLCASSFSGRPHNEQFFGPGTRLTVL.

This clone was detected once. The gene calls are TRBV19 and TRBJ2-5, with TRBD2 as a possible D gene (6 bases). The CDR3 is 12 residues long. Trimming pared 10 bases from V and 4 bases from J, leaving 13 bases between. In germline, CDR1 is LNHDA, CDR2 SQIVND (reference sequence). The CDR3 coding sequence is TGTGCCACCAGTGAGGGAGGAGAGACCCAGTACTTC. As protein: CATSEGGETQYF.

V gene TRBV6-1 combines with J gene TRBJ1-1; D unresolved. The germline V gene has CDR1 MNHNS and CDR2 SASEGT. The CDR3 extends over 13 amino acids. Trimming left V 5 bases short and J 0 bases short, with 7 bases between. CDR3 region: CASSKSMNTEAFF. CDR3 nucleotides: TGTGCCAGCAGTAAGAGCATGAACACTGAAGCTTTCTTT.

The DNA for the CDR3 is TGCGCCAGCAGCGAGGGGGTGAACACTGAAGCTTTCTTT. The encoded protein is CASSEGVNTEAFF. The V call is TRBV4-1, the J call TRBJ1-1, with D possibly being TRBD1 (6 bases). V lost 5 bases to trimming and J lost 0 bases, with 7 bases between them. The CDR3 extends over 13 amino acids. Germline V gene sequence: CDR1 MGHRA, CDR2 YSYEKL.

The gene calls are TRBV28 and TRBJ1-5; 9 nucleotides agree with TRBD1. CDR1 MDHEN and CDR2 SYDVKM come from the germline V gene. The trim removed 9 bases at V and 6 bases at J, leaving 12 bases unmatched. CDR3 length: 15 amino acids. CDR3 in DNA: TGTGCCAGTAACGACCGGGACAGGGTCTTTCAGCCCCAGCATTTT. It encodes CASNDRDRVFQPQHF.

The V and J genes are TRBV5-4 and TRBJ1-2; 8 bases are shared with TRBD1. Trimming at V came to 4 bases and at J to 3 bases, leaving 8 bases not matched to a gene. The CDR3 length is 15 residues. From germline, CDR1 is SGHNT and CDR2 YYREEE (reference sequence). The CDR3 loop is CASSKSGQEDYGYTF. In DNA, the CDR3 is TGTGCCAGCAGCAAATCGGGACAGGAGGACTATGGCTACACCTTC.

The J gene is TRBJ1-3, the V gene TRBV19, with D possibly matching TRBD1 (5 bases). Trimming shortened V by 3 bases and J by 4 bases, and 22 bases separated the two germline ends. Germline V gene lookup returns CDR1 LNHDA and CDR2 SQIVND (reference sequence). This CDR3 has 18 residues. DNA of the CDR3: TGTGCCAGTAGTATCCCGCGGACACCCCAACGGCTCGGAAACACCATATATTTT. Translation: CASSIPRTPQRLGNTIYF.